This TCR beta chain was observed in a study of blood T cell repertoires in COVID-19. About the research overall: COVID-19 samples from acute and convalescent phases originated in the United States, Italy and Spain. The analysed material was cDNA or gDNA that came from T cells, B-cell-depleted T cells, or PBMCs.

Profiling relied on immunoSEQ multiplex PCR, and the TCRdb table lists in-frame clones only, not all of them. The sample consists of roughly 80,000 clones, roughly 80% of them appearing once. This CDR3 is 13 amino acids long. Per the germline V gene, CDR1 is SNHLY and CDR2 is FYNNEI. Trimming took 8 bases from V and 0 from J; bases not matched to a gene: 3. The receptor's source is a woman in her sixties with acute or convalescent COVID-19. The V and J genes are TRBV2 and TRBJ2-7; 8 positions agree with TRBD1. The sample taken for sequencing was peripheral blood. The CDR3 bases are TGTGCCAGCCACAGGGGGGACTCCTACGAGCAGTACTTC. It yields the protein CASHRGDSYEQYF.